The 8 T cell receptor beta chains below all came from one sample that was sequenced in a study of technical replicates of blood from a few donors (dated by TCRdb to about 2017). Library creation used the immunoSEQ multiplex PCR assay. The table comes from immuneACCESS by way of TCRdb, which keeps in-frame sequences with V and J called. Part of the clones is missing from these tables; in studies checked, under half for an unresolved V gene and the rest for unknown reasons. Across this sample there are about 50,000 clones, with approximately 95% seen only once. The ten largest clones add up to under 0.45% of the sample. The material sequenced was T cells isolated from PBMCs. These receptors originate from a human donor in good health.

The J gene is TRBJ2-1, the V gene TRBV5-1, with TRBD2 matching 10 bases. CDR1 and CDR2 (germline): SGHRS, YFSETQ. The V gene end was trimmed by 4 bases and the J gene end by 1 base; junction bases not matched to a gene: 8. The CDR3 is made up of 17 amino acids. For the CDR3, the DNA is TGCGCCAGCAGCGACCAATTAGCGGGAGGTTCCTACAATGAGCAGTTCTTC. Translated: CASSDQLAGGSYNEQFF.

This sequence joins TRBV7-8 and TRBJ2-1, with D tentatively TRBD2 (6 bases). CDR1 SGHVS and CDR2 FQNEAQ come from the germline V gene. The CDR3 is 14 residues long. The V gene lost 2 bases and the J gene lost 8 bases, with 13 bases spanning the gap. CDR3 amino acids: CASSLPGAGDEQFF. CDR3 in DNA: TGTGCCAGCAGCTTACCGGGAGCAGGCGATGAGCAGTTCTTC.

The chain couples TRBV6-5 to TRBJ1-1; D perhaps matches TRBD1 (5 bases). Trimming cost V 6 bases and J 5 bases, with 13 bases left between them. CDR3 length: 13 residues. In germline, CDR1 is MNHEY, CDR2 SVGAGI. This CDR3 reads CASRRGLGTEAFF. CDR3 nucleotides: TGTGCCAGCAGAAGGGGATTGGGGACTGAAGCTTTCTTT.

This chain joins TRBV9 and TRBJ1-4; TRBD1 matches 7 bases. The junction had 7 bases not matched to a gene; V was cut back by 0 bases and J by 8 bases. Germline CDR1 is SGDLS and CDR2 is YYNGEE. The CDR3 extends over 15 amino acids. The CDR3 DNA is TGTGCCAGCAGCGTAGGGAGACAGGGCGGCGAAAAACTGTTTTTT. Its translation is CASSVGRQGGEKLFF. Looking up the rest from reference TRBV9 and TRBJ1-4 gives the full variable domain: DSGVTQTPKHLITATGQRVTLRCSPRSGDLSVYWYQQSLDQGLQFLIQYYNGEERAKGNILERFSAQQFPDLHSELNLSSLELGDSALYFCASSVGRQGGEKLFFGSGTQLSVL.

The chain carries TRBV5-1 and TRBJ1-1, with 8 nucleotides matching TRBD1. Germline V CDR1 and CDR2: SGHRS, YFSETQ. V shed 0 bases and J 8 bases; nucleotides not matched to a gene: 0. The CDR3 extends over 12 amino acids. The CDR3 spells CASSLGTGEAFF. In nucleotides, the CDR3 is TGCGCCAGCAGCTTGGGGACAGGGGAAGCTTTCTTT.

The V call is TRBV6-9, the J call TRBJ2-1; a weak D match, TRBD2 (6 bases). In germline, CDR1 is MNHGY, CDR2 SVAAGI. The CDR3 runs to 15 residues. Deletions cut 6 bases from V and 5 bases from J, with 17 bases between. The CDR3 region has the DNA TGTGCCAGCAGGGGCGGGGACTCCGAAGACAATGAGCAGTTCTTC. Protein: CASRGGDSEDNEQFF.

The chain employs TRBV7-9 and TRBJ2-7; the D is unclear. Trimming removed 8 bases at V and 0 bases at J, with 5 bases between. Germline V gene data show CDR1 as SEHNR and CDR2 as FQNEAQ (reference sequence). CDR3 length equals 11 residues. The CDR3 DNA follows: TGTGCCAGCCTCGGCTCCTACGAGCAGTACTTC. Its protein is CASLGSYEQYF.

This chain uses TRBV4-2 with TRBJ2-1; the D gene is possibly TRBD2 (6 bases). The CDR3 loop spans 14 amino acids. Germline V CDR1 and CDR2: LGHNA, YNFKEQ. V was clipped by 3 bases and J by 7 bases, with 13 bases between them. The CDR3 spells CASSQGLPGNEQFF. CDR3 coding DNA: TGTGCCAGCAGCCAGGGACTCCCGGGGAATGAGCAGTTCTTC.